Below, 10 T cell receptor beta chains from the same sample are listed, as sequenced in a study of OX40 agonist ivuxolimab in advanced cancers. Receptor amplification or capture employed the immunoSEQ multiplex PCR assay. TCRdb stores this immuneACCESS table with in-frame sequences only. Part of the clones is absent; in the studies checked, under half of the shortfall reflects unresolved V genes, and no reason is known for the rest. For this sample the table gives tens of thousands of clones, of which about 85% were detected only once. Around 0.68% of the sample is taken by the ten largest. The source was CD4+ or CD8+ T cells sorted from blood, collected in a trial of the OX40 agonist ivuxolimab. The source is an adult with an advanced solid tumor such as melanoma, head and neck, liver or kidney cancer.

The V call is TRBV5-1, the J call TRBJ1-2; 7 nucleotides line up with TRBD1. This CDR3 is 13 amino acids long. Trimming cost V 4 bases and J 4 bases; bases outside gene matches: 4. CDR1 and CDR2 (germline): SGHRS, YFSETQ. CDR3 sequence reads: CASSVGQLYGYTF. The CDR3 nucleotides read TGCGCCAGCAGCGTGGGACAGCTCTATGGCTACACCTTC. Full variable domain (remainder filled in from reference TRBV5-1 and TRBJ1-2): KAGVTQTPRYLIKTRGQQVTLSCSPISGHRSVSWYQQTPGQGLQFLFEYFSETQRNKGNFPGRFSGRQFSNSRSEMNVSTLELGDSALYLCASSVGQLYGYTFGSGTRLTVV.

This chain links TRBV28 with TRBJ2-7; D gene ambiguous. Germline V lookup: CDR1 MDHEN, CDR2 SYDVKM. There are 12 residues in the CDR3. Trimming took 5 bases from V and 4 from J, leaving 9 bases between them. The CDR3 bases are TGTGCCAGCAGTCTCACCCAATACGAGCAGTACTTC. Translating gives CASSLTQYEQYF.

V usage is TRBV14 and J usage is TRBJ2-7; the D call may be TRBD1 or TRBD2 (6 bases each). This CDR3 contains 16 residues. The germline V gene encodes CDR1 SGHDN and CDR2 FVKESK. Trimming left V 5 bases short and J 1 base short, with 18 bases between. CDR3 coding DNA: TGTGCCAGCAGCTCCCTCGAGGGGGACTTGTCCTACGAGCAGTACTTC. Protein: CASSSLEGDLSYEQYF.

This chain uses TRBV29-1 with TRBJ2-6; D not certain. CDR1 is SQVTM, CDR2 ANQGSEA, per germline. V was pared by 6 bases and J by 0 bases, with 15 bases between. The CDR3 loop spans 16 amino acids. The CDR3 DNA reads TGCAGCGTGGACGGATTGGGCACCTCTGGGGCCAACGTCCTGACTTTC. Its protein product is CSVDGLGTSGANVLTF.

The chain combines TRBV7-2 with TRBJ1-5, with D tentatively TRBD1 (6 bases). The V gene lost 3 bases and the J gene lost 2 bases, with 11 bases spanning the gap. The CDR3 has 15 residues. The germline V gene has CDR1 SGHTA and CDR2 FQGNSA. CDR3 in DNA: TGTGCCAGCAGCTTTTTGGGGGCGGGCAATCAGCCCCAGCATTTT. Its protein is CASSFLGAGNQPQHF.

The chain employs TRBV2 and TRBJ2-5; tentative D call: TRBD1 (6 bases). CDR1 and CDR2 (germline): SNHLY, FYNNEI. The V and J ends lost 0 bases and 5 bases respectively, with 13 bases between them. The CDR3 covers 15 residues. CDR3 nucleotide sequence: TGTGCCAGCAGTGAAGCTCAGGGGCGTTGGGAGACCCAGTACTTC. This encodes CASSEAQGRWETQYF. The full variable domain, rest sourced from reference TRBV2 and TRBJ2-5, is EPEVTQTPSHQVTQMGQEVILRCVPISNHLYFYWYRQILGQKVEFLVSFYNNEISEKSEIFDDQFSVERPDGSNFTLKIRSTKLEDSAMYFCASSEAQGRWETQYFGPGTRLLVL.

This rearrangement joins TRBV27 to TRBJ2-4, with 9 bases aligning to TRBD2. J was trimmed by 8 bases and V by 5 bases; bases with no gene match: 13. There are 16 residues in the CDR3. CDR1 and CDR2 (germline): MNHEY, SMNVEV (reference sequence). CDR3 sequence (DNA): TGTGCCAGCAGTCCAATCCTAGCGGGGAAAGCATACATTCAGTACTTC. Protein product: CASSPILAGKAYIQYF.

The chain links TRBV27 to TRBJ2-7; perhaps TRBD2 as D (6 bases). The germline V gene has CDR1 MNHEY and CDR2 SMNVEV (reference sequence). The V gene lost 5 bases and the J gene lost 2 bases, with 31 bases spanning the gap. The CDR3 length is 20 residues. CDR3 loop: CASSPSGGRLRRGPPYEQYF. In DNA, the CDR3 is TGTGCCAGCAGTCCCTCCGGGGGACGGCTAAGGAGGGGCCCTCCCTACGAGCAGTACTTC.

The chain's CDR3 is CASSRGDPGYSPLHF. DNA of the CDR3: TGTGCCAGCAGTCGCGGGGATCCGGGCTATTCACCCCTCCACTTT. This chain joins TRBV2 and TRBJ1-6; no definite D call. V lost 5 bases and J 8 bases, leaving 16 bases between the germline ends. CDR1 is SNHLY and CDR2 is FYNNEI in the germline V gene. There are 15 residues in the CDR3.

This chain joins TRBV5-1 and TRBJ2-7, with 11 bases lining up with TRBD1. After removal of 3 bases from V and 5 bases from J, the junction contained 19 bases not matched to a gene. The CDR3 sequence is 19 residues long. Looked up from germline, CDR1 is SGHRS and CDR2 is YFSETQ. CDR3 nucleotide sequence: TGCGCCAGCAGCTCTTTACCGGGACAGGGGGGGCCTATGTCCAACGAGCAGTACTTC. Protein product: CASSSLPGQGGPMSNEQYF.